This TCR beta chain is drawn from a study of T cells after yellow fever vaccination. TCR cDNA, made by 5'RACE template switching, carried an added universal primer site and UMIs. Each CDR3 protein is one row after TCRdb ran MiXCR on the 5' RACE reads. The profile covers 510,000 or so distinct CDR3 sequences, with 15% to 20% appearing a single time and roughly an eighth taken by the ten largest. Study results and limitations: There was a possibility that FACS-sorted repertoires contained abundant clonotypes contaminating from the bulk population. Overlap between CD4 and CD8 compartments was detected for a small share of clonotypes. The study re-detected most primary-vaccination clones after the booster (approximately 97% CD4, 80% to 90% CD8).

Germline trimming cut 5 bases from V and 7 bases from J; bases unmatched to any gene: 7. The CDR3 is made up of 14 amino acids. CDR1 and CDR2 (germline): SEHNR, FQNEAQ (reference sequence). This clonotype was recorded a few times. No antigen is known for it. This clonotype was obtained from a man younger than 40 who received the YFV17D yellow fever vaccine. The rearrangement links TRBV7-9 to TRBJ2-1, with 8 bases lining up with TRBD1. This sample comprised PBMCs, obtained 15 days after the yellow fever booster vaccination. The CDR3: CASSKRDRSNEQFF. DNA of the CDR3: TGTGCCAGCAGCAAACGGGACAGGAGTAATGAGCAGTTCTTC.